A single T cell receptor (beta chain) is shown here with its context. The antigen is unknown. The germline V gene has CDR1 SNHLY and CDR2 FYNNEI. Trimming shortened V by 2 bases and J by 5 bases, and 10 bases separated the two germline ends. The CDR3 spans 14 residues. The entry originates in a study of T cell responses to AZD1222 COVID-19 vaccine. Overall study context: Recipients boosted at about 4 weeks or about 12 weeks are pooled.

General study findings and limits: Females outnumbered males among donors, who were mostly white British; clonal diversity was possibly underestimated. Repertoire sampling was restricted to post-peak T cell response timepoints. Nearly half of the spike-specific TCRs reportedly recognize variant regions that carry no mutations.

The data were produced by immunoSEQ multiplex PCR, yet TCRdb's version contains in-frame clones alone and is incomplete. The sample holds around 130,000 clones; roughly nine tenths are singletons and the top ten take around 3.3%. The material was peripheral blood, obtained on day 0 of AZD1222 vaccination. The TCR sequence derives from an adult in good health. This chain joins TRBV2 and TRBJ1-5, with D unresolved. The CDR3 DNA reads TGTGCCAGCAGTGAACGGGCCGAGCATCAGCCCCAGCATTTT. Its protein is CASSERAEHQPQHF.